The 30 T cell receptor beta chains listed next were all sequenced from one sample in a study of blood T cell repertoires in COVID-19. The table came from immunoSEQ multiplex PCR; TCRdb's copy has only in-frame clones and leaves some out. The table records roughly 150,000 clones, 85% to 90% of them present only once. What was sequenced was peripheral blood. Every receptor here comes from an elderly man with acute or convalescent COVID-19.

The CDR3 spells CSVRERNIQYF. As DNA, the CDR3 is TGCAGCGTTCGCGAGCGGAACATTCAGTACTTC. The rearrangement links TRBV29-1 to TRBJ2-4, with D possibly matching TRBD2 (5 bases). In germline, CDR1 is SQVTM, CDR2 ANQGSEA. The CDR3 sequence is 11 residues long. The V and J ends lost 5 bases and 7 bases respectively, with 9 bases between them.

This chain links TRBV30 with TRBJ2-7; 7 bases map to TRBD2. CDR3 length equals 14 residues. CDR1 is GTSNPN, CDR2 SVGIG, per germline (reference sequence). V shed 5 bases and J 1 base; nucleotides not matched to a gene: 8. CDR3 DNA sequence: TGTGCCTGGTCCCTTCCGGGGGGATCCTACGAGCAGTACTTC. As protein: CAWSLPGGSYEQYF.

On this clone itself: The same CDR3 can be traced to other DNA sequences in this sample. The chain links TRBV5-1 to TRBJ2-1; maybe TRBD2 (5 bases). The ends were cut back, 0 bases at V and 0 bases at J, with 7 bases in the middle. CDR3 length equals 15 residues. Germline CDR1 and CDR2: SGHRS and YFSETQ. CDR3 nucleotides: TGCGCCAGCAGCTTGGCGGGGAGCTCCTACAATGAGCAGTTCTTC. Amino acids: CASSLAGSSYNEQFF.

The chain combines TRBV5-1 with TRBJ1-6; D gene uncertain. V lost 0 bases to trimming and J lost 7 bases, with 11 bases between them. The germline CDR1 and CDR2 sequences are SGHRS and YFSETQ. The CDR3 has 15 residues. The DNA of the CDR3 is TGCGCCAGCAGCTTGGTGGCCGTACGCAATTCACCCCTCCACTTT. Translated: CASSLVAVRNSPLHF.

The gene calls are TRBV19 and TRBJ1-1, with 7 nucleotides matching TRBD1. In germline, CDR1 is LNHDA, CDR2 SQIVND (reference sequence). CDR3 length equals 13 residues. With 10 bases clipped from V and 5 bases from J, the junction kept 10 bases outside the gene matches. DNA for the CDR3: TGTGCCACTCTCGACAGGGCGTGGACTGAAGCTTTCTTT. It yields the protein CATLDRAWTEAFF.

The genes are TRBV11-1 and TRBJ2-2; D is uncertain. This CDR3 has 15 residues. V lost 3 bases and J lost 8, with 16 bases in between. Germline-derived CDR1 and CDR2 are SGHAT and FQDESV (reference sequence). This CDR3 is CASSFLVIVGGELFF. DNA of the CDR3: TGTGCCAGCAGCTTTCTTGTGATCGTCGGGGGGGAGCTGTTTTTT.

The chain combines TRBV5-8 with TRBJ1-2; 7 nucleotides agree with TRBD1. The CDR3 is 14 amino acids. Trimming took 4 bases from V and 1 from J; bases not matched to a gene: 4. The germline V gene encodes CDR1 SGHTS and CDR2 YDEGEE. The CDR3 DNA follows: TGTGCCAGCAGCCAAGGGGGCATTAACTATGGCTACACCTTC. Translation gives CASSQGGINYGYTF.

The rearrangement joins TRBV5-1 to TRBJ2-5; 11 nucleotides line up with TRBD2. V lost 4 bases to trimming and J lost 5 bases; unmatched junction nucleotides: 13. Per the germline V gene, CDR1 is SGHRS and CDR2 is YFSETQ. The CDR3 length is 17 residues. The CDR3, as DNA: TGCGCCAGCAGCCCGGCTCTAGCGGGAGGTTATTTGGAGACCCAGTACTTC. This gives the protein CASSPALAGGYLETQYF.

The J gene is TRBJ1-2, the V gene TRBV5-1; TRBD1 matches at 7 bases. Germline trimming cut 4 bases from V and 4 bases from J; bases unmatched to any gene: 4. The germline CDR1 and CDR2 sequences are SGHRS and YFSETQ. This CDR3 is 13 amino acids long. CDR3 DNA: TGCGCCAGCAGCCCGGGACAGAGCTATGGCTACACCTTC. Its translation is CASSPGQSYGYTF.

V and J are TRBV2 and TRBJ1-5, with no clear D. V gave up 3 bases and J gave up 3 bases, with 9 bases separating them. The germline gives CDR1 SNHLY, CDR2 FYNNEI. There are 14 residues in the CDR3. CDR3 sequence: CASSDVQNNQPQHF. The DNA for the CDR3 is TGTGCCAGCAGTGATGTACAGAACAATCAGCCCCAGCATTTT.

The chain links TRBV7-2 to TRBJ2-5; TRBD2 aligns across 9 bases. This CDR3 has 14 amino acids. Germline CDR1 is SGHTA and CDR2 is FQGNSA. The junction had 6 bases not matched to a gene; V was cut back by 5 bases and J by 5 bases. The CDR3 DNA sequence: TGTGCCAGCAGCCGGGGACTAGCCTACGAGACCCAGTACTTC. This encodes CASSRGLAYETQYF.

The gene calls are TRBV19 and TRBJ1-1, with 10 bases lining up with TRBD1. The trim removed 3 bases at V and 0 bases at J, leaving 13 bases unmatched. Germline V CDR1 and CDR2: LNHDA, SQIVND (reference sequence). This CDR3 comprises 19 residues. This CDR3 is CASSIRTGGIQLVNTEAFF. The CDR3 coding sequence is TGTGCCAGTAGTATCCGGACAGGGGGGATCCAGCTAGTGAACACTGAAGCTTTCTTT.

The chain couples TRBV3-1 (or the pseudogene TRBV3-2) to TRBJ1-4; possibly TRBD1 for D (6 bases). Germline V lookup: CDR1 LGHDT, CDR2 YNNKEL (reference sequence). The CDR3 loop spans 16 amino acids. The ends were cut back, 0 bases at V and 8 bases at J, with 16 bases in the middle. CDR3 sequence: CASSQEAGRGGEKLFF. The CDR3 DNA reads as TGTGCCAGCAGCCAAGAAGCCGGCAGGGGTGGAGAAAAACTGTTTTTT.

This chain joins TRBV6-1 and TRBJ1-2; TRBD1 is a possible D gene (5 bases). The germline V gene has CDR1 MNHNS and CDR2 SASEGT. V gave up 2 bases and J gave up 2 bases, with 9 bases separating them. The CDR3 is made up of 14 amino acids. CDR3 loop: CASSEQGSNYGYTF. The CDR3 bases are TGTGCCAGCAGTGAACAGGGATCCAACTATGGCTACACCTTC.

CDR3 region: CASSRGSDTGELFF. CDR3 DNA sequence: TGTGCCAGCAGCAGGGGGAGTGACACCGGGGAGCTGTTTTTT. The gene calls are TRBV2 and TRBJ2-2, with 7 positions matching TRBD1. CDR3 length: 14 amino acids. With 6 bases clipped from V and 3 bases from J, the junction kept 4 bases outside the gene matches. The germline V gene encodes CDR1 SNHLY and CDR2 FYNNEI.

The CDR3 coding sequence is TGTGCCAGCAGCCCGACCCCCCCTAGCGGGAGCTCCTACGAGCAGTACTTC. Translated, it gives CASSPTPPSGSSYEQYF. This chain connects TRBV11-2 to TRBJ2-7; 10 bases are shared with TRBD2. Trimming removed 5 bases from V and 0 bases from J; junction bases left unmatched: 10. Germline CDR1 is SGHAT and CDR2 is FQNNGV. There are 17 residues in the CDR3.

The V call is TRBV10-3, the J call TRBJ1-3; weak D call: TRBD1 (6 bases). CDR1 and CDR2 (germline): ENHRY, SYGVKD. The CDR3 loop spans 14 amino acids. Between the trimmed V and J ends, which lost 5 bases and 0 bases, there was a span of 8 bases. The CDR3 coding sequence is TGTGCCATCAGTCAACAGGGCTCTGGAAACACCATATATTTT. It is translated as CAISQQGSGNTIYF.

This clone has a single count. The CDR3 reads CASSLGTSGRRNEQFF. The CDR3 region has the DNA TGTGCCAGCAGCTTAGGAACAAGCGGGAGGAGAAATGAGCAGTTCTTC. J is TRBJ2-1 and V is TRBV11-2, with TRBD2 matching over 9 bases. The CDR3 consists of 16 residues. Trimming took 1 base from V and 7 from J; bases not matched to a gene: 8. CDR1 and CDR2 from the germline V gene are SGHAT and FQNNGV. Using reference TRBV11-2 and TRBJ2-1 for the parts outside the CDR3, the full variable domain is EAGVAQSPRYKIIEKRQSVAFWCNPISGHATLYWYQQILGQGPKLLIQFQNNGVVDDSQLPKDRFSAERLKGVDSTLKIQPAKLEDSAVYLCASSLGTSGRRNEQFFGPGTRLTVL.

V is TRBV2 and J is TRBJ1-2; 7 bases map to TRBD1. J lost 7 bases, V lost 0 bases, and 8 bases had no gene match. CDR1 is SNHLY, CDR2 FYNNEI, per germline. The CDR3 loop spans 15 amino acids. In nucleotides, the CDR3 is TGTGCCAGCAGTGAAGCGCTTATGGCAGGGGGTGGCTACACCTTC. Translating gives CASSEALMAGGGYTF.

The gene calls are TRBV5-1 and TRBJ2-1; 8 positions match TRBD2. The CDR3 loop spans 20 amino acids. Germline V gene lookup returns CDR1 SGHRS and CDR2 YFSETQ. V was pared by 4 bases and J by 0 bases, with 18 bases of the junction left unmatched. The CDR3 region is CASSRKSSGGVGSSYNEQFF. The CDR3 DNA reads TGCGCCAGCAGCCGGAAATCCAGCGGGGGCGTTGGGAGCTCCTACAATGAGCAGTTCTTC.

The chain couples TRBV6-5 to TRBJ2-1, with 7 positions matching TRBD1. The CDR3 extends over 15 amino acids. CDR1 is MNHEY, CDR2 SVGAGI, per germline. V was clipped by 3 bases and J by 16 bases; unmatched bases: 18. The CDR3 spells CASSYSATGVGAAFF. The CDR3 region has the DNA TGTGCCAGCAGTTATAGCGCAACAGGGGTGGGGGCCGCATTCTTC.

V is TRBV11-2 and J is TRBJ1-2, with D perhaps TRBD1 (5 bases). This CDR3 comprises 15 residues. Trimming removed 3 bases from V and 2 bases from J, with 13 bases in between. Germline V gives CDR1 SGHAT, CDR2 FQNNGV. CDR3 residues: CASSFLIGGNYGYTF. CDR3 nucleotide sequence: TGTGCCAGCAGCTTTTTAATTGGGGGGAACTATGGCTACACCTTC.

The chain is built from TRBV19 and TRBJ2-5; TRBD2 might be the D (5 bases). Between the trimmed V and J ends, which lost 5 bases and 4 bases, there was a span of 11 bases. This CDR3 is 13 amino acids long. Germline-derived CDR1 and CDR2 are LNHDA and SQIVND (reference sequence). Here the CDR3 DNA reads TGTGCCAGTAGTTCCGGGAACCGAGAGACCCAGTACTTC. Translated: CASSSGNRETQYF.

V usage is TRBV6-5 and J usage is TRBJ1-2; 7 bases agree with TRBD1. V shed 6 bases and J 3 bases; nucleotides not matched to a gene: 4. CDR3 length: 13 residues. Per the germline V gene, CDR1 is MNHEY and CDR2 is SVGAGI. In DNA, the CDR3 is TGTGCCAGCAGGCCGGGACAGTACTATGGCTACACCTTC. As protein: CASRPGQYYGYTF.

The gene calls are TRBV28 and TRBJ2-3, with TRBD2 matching over 8 bases. CDR1 MDHEN and CDR2 SYDVKM come from the germline V gene. Trimming cost V 5 bases and J 0 bases; bases outside gene matches: 13. CDR3 length: 18 residues. This chain's CDR3 is CASSPLPGGPSSTDTQYF. As DNA, the CDR3 is TGTGCCAGCAGTCCTCTCCCGGGGGGGCCCTCCAGCACAGATACGCAGTATTTT.

The rearrangement joins TRBV5-1 to TRBJ2-1, with TRBD2 as a possible D gene (6 bases). Trimming took off 2 bases at V and 9 bases at J, with 18 bases between the two ends. The CDR3 has 15 residues. CDR1 is SGHRS and CDR2 is YFSETQ in the germline V gene. The CDR3 DNA reads as TGCGCCAGCAGCTTATCAACCATTGGGGGGTTTGAGCAGTTCTTC. This gives the protein CASSLSTIGGFEQFF.

This clone appeared a few times. The rearrangement links TRBV30 to TRBJ1-2; D gene unclear. The V gene's germline CDR1 is GTSNPN and CDR2 SVGIG (reference sequence). This CDR3 has 14 residues. The ends were cut back, 4 bases at V and 4 bases at J, with 16 bases in the middle. In nucleotides, the CDR3 is TGTGCCTGGACTCCTACGGACTGGCTCTATGGCTACACCTTC. It yields the protein CAWTPTDWLYGYTF.

This rearrangement joins TRBV2 to TRBJ1-1; D is perhaps TRBD1 (5 bases). The V end was cut by 4 bases, the J end by 2 bases, with 11 bases between. The CDR3 runs 14 residues. Looked up from germline, CDR1 is SNHLY and CDR2 is FYNNEI. CDR3 amino acids: CASSVGGANTEAFF. The CDR3 region has the DNA TGTGCCAGCAGTGTGGGAGGGGCCAACACTGAAGCTTTCTTT.

This sequence joins TRBV11-2 and TRBJ2-5; 7 bases match TRBD1. CDR1 is SGHAT, CDR2 FQNNGV, per germline. The V and J ends lost 5 bases and 3 bases, in that order; junction bases with no gene match: 3. CDR3 length equals 13 residues. CDR3 bases: TGTGCCAGCAGCCCGGGACAGAAAGAGACCCAGTACTTC. Protein product: CASSPGQKETQYF. The full variable domain, rest sourced from reference TRBV11-2 and TRBJ2-5, is EAGVAQSPRYKIIEKRQSVAFWCNPISGHATLYWYQQILGQGPKLLIQFQNNGVVDDSQLPKDRFSAERLKGVDSTLKIQPAKLEDSAVYLCASSPGQKETQYFGPGTRLLVL.

This chain joins TRBV5-1 and TRBJ2-1; possible D gene TRBD2, 5 bases. CDR1 and CDR2 (germline): SGHRS, YFSETQ. V was clipped by 3 bases and J by 0 bases, with 7 bases between them. There are 14 residues in the CDR3. CDR3 sequence (DNA): TGCGCCAGCAGCTCAGCGGTCTCCTACAATGAGCAGTTCTTC. Residues: CASSSAVSYNEQFF.